The entry below gives a single T cell receptor (beta chain) sequence along with its context. The source of the sample is a study of CD8+ T cells in alopecia areata. At the level of the study: People stayed on tofacitinib for 6 to 18 months, then stopped the drug for 6 months.

Deletions cut 6 bases from V and 6 bases from J, with 11 bases between. The CDR3 covers 12 residues. Germline CDR1 reads SNHLY; CDR2 reads FYNNEI. In each case, RNA was isolated and then reverse transcribed into cDNA as the sequencing template. Clones were sequenced by immunoSEQ multiplex PCR, and TCRdb holds only the in-frame ones, with some missing. The table includes about 180,000 clones, around 50% detected once. The chain recombines TRBV2 with TRBJ1-2; possible D gene TRBD1, 5 bases. Sequenced here: CD4+ T cells sorted from blood, sampled at week 0. The sequence came from a human donor with alopecia areata. CDR3 sequence reads: CASSRQIDGYTF. CDR3 coding DNA: TGTGCCAGCAGCAGACAGATCGATGGCTACACCTTC.